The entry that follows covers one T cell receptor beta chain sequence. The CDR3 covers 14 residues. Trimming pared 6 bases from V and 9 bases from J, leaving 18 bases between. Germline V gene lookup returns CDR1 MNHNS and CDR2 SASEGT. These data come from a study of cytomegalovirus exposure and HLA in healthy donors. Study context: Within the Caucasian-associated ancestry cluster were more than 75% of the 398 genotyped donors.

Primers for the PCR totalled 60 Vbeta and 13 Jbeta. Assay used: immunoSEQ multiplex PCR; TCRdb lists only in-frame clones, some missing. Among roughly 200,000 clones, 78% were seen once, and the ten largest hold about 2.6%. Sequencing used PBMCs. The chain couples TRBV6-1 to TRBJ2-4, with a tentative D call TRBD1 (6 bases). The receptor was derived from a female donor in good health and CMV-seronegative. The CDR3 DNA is TGTGCCAGCAGCGTCCAGGGGATGGAAGGCATTCAGTACTTC. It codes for CASSVQGMEGIQYF.